This T cell receptor (beta chain) came from a study of post-analysis software for immune sequencing data. Study context: Relapsing-remitting, secondary progressive and progressive-relapsing forms of multiple sclerosis all featured among disease courses. Broader study findings: Controls showed lower frequencies than patients for 4 or 5 TRBV segments, and TRBV5-6, TRBV5-1 and TRBV20-1 were among these.

A few counts support this clonotype. Its antigen is as yet unknown. The germline CDR1 and CDR2 sequences are SGHRS and YFSETQ. The CDR3 is made up of 15 amino acids. The V end lost 0 bases, the J end lost 10 bases, and 19 bases lay between the germline ends. The TCR beta cDNA libraries carried unique molecular identifiers. Via MiXCR, TCRdb re-called the PCR reads, giving one row per CDR3 protein. The sample contains about 760,000 distinct CDR3 sequences, roughly 29% of which appear only once. The specimen was blood. The gene calls are TRBV5-1 and TRBJ1-1; D possibly corresponds to TRBD1 (5 bases). This receptor was identified in a girl between 10 and 17 years old with multiple sclerosis. DNA of the CDR3: TGCGCCAGCAGCTTGGTGAGAAGGGGAGAGTCTGCAGCTTTCTTT. Residues: CASSLVRRGESAAFF. The whole variable domain, remainder taken from reference TRBV5-1 and TRBJ1-1, is KAGVTQTPRYLIKTRGQQVTLSCSPISGHRSVSWYQQTPGQGLQFLFEYFSETQRNKGNFPGRFSGRQFSNSRSEMNVSTLELGDSALYLCASSLVRRGESAAFFGQGTRLTVV.